This T cell receptor beta chain was obtained from a study of blood T cell repertoires in COVID-19. Study context: Spain, Italy and the United States supplied samples that represented acute and convalescent COVID-19. PBMCs, B-cell-depleted T cells, or T cells provided the cDNA or gDNA that made up the material.

The germline V gene encodes CDR1 SGHNT and CDR2 YYREEE (reference sequence). Trimming left V 0 bases short and J 8 bases short, with 11 bases between. The CDR3 has 13 residues. As processed by the authors: Amplification from reference gene primers served as the basis for estimated nucleated cell counts. Sequencing used immunoSEQ multiplex PCR; TCRdb keeps in-frame clones, though not all of them. Clone size and V and J calls were adopted from that table, with D and trimming inferred from the DNA. The repertoire holds about 55,000 clones, 86% seen once, with about 26% in the top ten. V gene TRBV5-4 combines with J gene TRBJ1-2; weak D call: TRBD1 (5 bases). Material: peripheral blood. The sequence was collected from a woman of 80 years or more with acute or convalescent COVID-19. CDR3 loop: CASSLERGEGYTF. DNA of the CDR3: TGTGCCAGCAGCTTGGAACGGGGGGAAGGCTACACCTTC. The full variable domain, rest sourced from reference TRBV5-4 and TRBJ1-2, is ETGVTQSPTHLIKTRGQQVTLRCSSQSGHNTVSWYQQALGQGPQFIFQYYREEENGRGNFPPRFSGLQFPNYSSELNVNALELDDSALYLCASSLERGEGYTFGSGTRLTVV.